This TCR beta chain is from a study of CXCR3-negative and CXCR3-positive naive CD8 T cells. Preparation of TRB cDNA libraries relied on 5' RACE carrying UMI labels. TCRdb reanalyzed the 5' RACE reads, giving one entry per CDR3 protein sequence and no DNA. The table for this sample gives about 130,000 distinct CDR3 sequences. This CDR3 contains 14 residues. Germline lookup yields CDR1 KGHSH and CDR2 LQKENI. The source is a human donor in good health. Some clones in this sample may be carry-over from other donors' samples. Sequencing used naive CXCR3- CD8+ T cells from blood. As for subset: CD45RO-CCR7+CD27+CD95- naive CD8+ T cells lacking CXCR3 (TNR3-). The J gene is TRBJ1-1, the V gene TRBV18; TCRdb names TRBD1, which stays unverified in the absence of DNA. The CDR3 loop is CASSPPSGDTEAFF.